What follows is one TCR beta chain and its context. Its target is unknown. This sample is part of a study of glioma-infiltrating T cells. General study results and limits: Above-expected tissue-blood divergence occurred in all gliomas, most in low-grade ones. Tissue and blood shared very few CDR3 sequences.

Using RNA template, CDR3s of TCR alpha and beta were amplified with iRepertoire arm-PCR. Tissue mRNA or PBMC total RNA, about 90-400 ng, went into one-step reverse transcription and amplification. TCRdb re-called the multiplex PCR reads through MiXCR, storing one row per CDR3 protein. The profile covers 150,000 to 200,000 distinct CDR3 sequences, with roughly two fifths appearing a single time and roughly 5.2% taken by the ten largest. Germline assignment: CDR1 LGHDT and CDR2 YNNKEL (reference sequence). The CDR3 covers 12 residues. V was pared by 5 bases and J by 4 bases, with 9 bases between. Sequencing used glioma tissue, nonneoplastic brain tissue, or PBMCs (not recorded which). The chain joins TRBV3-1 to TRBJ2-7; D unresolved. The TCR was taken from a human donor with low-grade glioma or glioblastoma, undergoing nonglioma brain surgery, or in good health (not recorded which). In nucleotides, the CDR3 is TGTGCCAGCAGCGACGCACGGTACGAGCAGTACTTC. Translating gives CASSDARYEQYF.